The clone carrying this T cell receptor beta chain appeared a single time. The antigen remains unidentified. Each sample had two DNA replicates, about 0.47 ug blood or roughly 1.4 ug tissue. Data came from immunoSEQ multiplex PCR; TCRdb stores just in-frame clones and leaves some out. The sample yields nearly 70,000 clones, 80% seen once. Trimming removed 2 bases from V and 6 bases from J; junction bases left unmatched: 6. This CDR3 contains 15 residues. Germline values: CDR1 SEHNR, CDR2 FQNEAQ (reference sequence). These data belong to a study of early stage breast cancer tumors. Study summary: Of 15 to 20 invasive breast tumors, about a dozen were hormone receptor-positive, HER2-negative. Among approximately 12 ER+/PR+/HER2- tumors, eight were ductal, four lobular.

Overall study findings and caveats: Functional markers like CD4, CD8 and FOXP3 were missed in bulk sequencing.

Sequenced: blood. This clonotype originated in a person aged 40 to 49 with breast cancer. The chain recombines TRBV7-9 with TRBJ2-1; 8 nucleotides agree with TRBD1. The CDR3 DNA is TGTGCCAGCAGCTTACGACAGGGGTCGCTCAATGAGCAGTTCTTC. Translated: CASSLRQGSLNEQFF.